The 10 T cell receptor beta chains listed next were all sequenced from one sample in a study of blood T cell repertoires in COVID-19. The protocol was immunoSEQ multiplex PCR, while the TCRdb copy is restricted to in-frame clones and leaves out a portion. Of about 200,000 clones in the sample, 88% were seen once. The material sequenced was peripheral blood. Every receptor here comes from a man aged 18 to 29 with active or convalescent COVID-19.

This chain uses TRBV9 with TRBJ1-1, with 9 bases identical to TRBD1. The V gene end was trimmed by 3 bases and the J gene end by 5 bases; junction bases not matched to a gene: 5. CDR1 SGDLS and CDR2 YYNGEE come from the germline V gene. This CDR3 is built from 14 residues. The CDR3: CASSAQGAGTEAFF. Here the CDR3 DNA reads TGTGCCAGCAGCGCACAGGGGGCCGGAACTGAAGCTTTCTTT.

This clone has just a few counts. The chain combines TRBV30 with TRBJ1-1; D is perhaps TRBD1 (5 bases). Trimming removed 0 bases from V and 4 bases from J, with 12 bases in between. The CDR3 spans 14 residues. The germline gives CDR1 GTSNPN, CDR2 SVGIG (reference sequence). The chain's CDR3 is CAWSVGGGRTEAFF. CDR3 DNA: TGTGCCTGGAGTGTGGGGGGTGGGCGCACTGAAGCTTTCTTT.

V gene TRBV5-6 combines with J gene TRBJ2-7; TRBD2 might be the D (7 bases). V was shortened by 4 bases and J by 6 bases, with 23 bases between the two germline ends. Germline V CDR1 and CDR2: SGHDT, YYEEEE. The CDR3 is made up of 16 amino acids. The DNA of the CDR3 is TGTGCCAGCAGCGGGGGGCTGGCGGGGGCGTTTGTCGAGCAGTACTTC. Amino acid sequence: CASSGGLAGAFVEQYF.

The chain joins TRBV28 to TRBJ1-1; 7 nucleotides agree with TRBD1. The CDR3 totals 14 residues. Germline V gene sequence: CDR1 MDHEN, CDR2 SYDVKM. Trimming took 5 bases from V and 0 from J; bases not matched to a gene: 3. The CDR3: CASSQGGVNTEAFF. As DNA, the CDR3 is TGTGCCAGCAGTCAGGGGGGCGTGAACACTGAAGCTTTCTTT.

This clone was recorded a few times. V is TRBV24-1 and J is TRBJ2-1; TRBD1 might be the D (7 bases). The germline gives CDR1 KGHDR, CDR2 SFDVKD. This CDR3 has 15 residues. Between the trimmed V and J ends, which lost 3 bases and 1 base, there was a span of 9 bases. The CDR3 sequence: CATSDPGGSYNEQFF. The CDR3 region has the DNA TGTGCCACCAGTGATCCAGGGGGGTCCTACAATGAGCAGTTCTTC.

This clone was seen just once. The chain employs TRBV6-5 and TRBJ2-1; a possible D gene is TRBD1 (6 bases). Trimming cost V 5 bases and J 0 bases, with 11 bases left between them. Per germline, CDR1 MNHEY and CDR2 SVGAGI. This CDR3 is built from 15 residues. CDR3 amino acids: CASSRGMGSYNEQFF. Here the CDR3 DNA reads TGTGCCAGCAGTAGGGGGATGGGCTCCTACAATGAGCAGTTCTTC.

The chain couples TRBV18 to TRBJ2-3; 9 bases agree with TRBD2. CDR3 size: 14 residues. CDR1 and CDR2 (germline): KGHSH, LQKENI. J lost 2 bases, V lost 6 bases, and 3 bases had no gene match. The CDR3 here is CASSTSGPTDTQYF. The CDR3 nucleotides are TGTGCCAGCTCGACTAGCGGCCCCACAGATACGCAGTATTTT.

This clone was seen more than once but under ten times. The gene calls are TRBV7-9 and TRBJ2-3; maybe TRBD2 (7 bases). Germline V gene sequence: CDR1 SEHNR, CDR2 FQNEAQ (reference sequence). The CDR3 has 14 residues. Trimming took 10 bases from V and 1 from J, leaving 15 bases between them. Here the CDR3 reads CATNGGPGTDTQYF. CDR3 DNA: TGTGCCACCAACGGGGGGCCTGGCACAGATACGCAGTATTTT.

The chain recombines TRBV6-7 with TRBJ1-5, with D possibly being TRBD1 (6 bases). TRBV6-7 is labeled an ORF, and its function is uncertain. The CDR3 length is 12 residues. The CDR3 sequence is CAGGAVGQPQHF. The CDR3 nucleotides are TGTGCGGGGGGGGCCGTCGGGCAGCCCCAGCATTTT.

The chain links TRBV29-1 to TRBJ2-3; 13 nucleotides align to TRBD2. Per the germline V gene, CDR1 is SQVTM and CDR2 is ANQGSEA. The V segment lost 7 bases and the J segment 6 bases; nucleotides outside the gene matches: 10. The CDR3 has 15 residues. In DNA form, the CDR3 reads TGCAGCGGCACGACCGGACTAGCGGGAGTCGATACGCAGTATTTT. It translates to CSGTTGLAGVDTQYF.